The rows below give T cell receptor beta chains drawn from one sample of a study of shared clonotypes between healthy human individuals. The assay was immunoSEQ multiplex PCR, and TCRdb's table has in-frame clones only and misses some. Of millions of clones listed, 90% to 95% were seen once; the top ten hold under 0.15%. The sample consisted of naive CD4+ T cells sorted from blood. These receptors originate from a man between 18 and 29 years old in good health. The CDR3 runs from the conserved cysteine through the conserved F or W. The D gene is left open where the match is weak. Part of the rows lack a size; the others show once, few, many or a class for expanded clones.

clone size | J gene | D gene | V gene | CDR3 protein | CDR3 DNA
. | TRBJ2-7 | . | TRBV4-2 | CASSQSERTTYEQYF | TGTGCCAGCAGCCAATCAGAGCGGACAACCTACGAGCAGTACTTC
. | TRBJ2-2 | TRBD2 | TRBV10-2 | CASRGTSPGELFF | TGCGCCAGCAGGGGGACTAGTCCCGGGGAGCTGTTTTTT
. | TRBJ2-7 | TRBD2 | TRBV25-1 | CASSLSGGSYEQYF | TGTGCCAGCAGCCTTAGCGGGGGGTCCTACGAGCAGTACTTC
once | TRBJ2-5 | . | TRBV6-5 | CASSYSRPQETQYF | TGTGCCAGCAGTTACTCGAGACCTCAAGAGACCCAGTACTTC
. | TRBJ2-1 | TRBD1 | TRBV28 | CASRHRDRGRNEQFF | TGTGCCAGCAGGCACCGGGACAGGGGGCGCAATGAGCAGTTCTTC
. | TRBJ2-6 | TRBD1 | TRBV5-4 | CASSRGTGTGANVLTF | TGTGCCAGCAGCAGAGGGACAGGGACTGGGGCCAACGTCCTGACTTTC
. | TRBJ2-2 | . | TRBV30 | CAWRSGANTGELFF | TGTGCCTGGAGGAGCGGCGCGAACACCGGGGAGCTGTTTTTT
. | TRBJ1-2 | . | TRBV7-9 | CASRIGTGLGYTF | TGTGCCAGCAGGATCGGGACTGGTCTGGGCTACACCTTC
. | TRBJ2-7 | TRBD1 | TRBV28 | CASSSIGQGTPYEQYF | TGTGCCAGCAGTTCCATCGGACAGGGGACTCCCTACGAGCAGTACTTC
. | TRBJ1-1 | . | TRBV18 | CASSPLNQGGTEAFF | TGTGCCAGCTCACCCCTTAATCAGGGAGGTACTGAAGCTTTCTTT
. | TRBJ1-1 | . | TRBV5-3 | CARSPPGQGWAEAFF | TGTGCCAGAAGCCCGCCCGGGCAGGGATGGGCTGAAGCTTTCTTT
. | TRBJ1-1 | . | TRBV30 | CAWSVQTGGEAFF | TGTGCCTGGAGTGTACAAACCGGGGGTGAAGCTTTCTTT
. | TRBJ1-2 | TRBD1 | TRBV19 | CASSGPGQGFYGYTF | TGTGCCAGTAGTGGACCGGGACAGGGGTTTTATGGCTACACCTTC
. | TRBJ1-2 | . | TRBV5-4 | CASSLGPGQSGDGYTF | TGTGCCAGCAGCTTGGGCCCAGGGCAGTCTGGGGATGGCTACACCTTC
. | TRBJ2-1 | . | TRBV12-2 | CASRLGATVNYNEQFF | TGTGCAAGTCGCTTAGGGGCTACCGTCAACTACAATGAGCAGTTCTTC
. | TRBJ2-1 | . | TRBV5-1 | CASTVRGGGDEQFF | TGCGCCAGCACCGTGAGGGGAGGAGGTGATGAGCAGTTCTTC
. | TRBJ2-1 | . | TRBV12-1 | CASSSTLEQFF | TGTGCCAGCAGCTCGACTTTGGAGCAGTTCTTC
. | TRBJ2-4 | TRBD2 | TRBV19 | CASSRLAGVESQYF | TGTGCCAGTAGTAGACTAGCGGGAGTTGAATCCCAGTACTTC
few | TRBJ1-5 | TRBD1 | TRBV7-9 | CASSLEQGNQPQHF | TGTGCCAGCAGCTTAGAACAGGGGAACCAGCCCCAGCATTTT
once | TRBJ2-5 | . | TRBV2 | CATCKEAVPETQYF | TGTGCCACCTGTAAAGAGGCAGTCCCCGAGACCCAGTACTTC
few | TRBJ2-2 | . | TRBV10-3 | CAISEWSGELFF | TGTGCCATCAGTGAGTGGAGCGGGGAGCTGTTTTTT
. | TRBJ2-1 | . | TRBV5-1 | CASRPEGNSYNEQFF | TGCGCCAGCAGACCAGAGGGCAACTCCTACAATGAGCAGTTCTTC
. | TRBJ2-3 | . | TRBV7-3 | CASSLDNTDTQYF | TGTGCCAGCAGCTTGGACAACACAGATACGCAGTATTTT
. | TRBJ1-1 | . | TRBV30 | CAWGKGGPTEAFF | TGTGCCTGGGGAAAGGGGGGGCCCACTGAAGCTTTCTTT
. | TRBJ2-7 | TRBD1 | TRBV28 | CASSLSTGGPRYEQYF | TGTGCCAGCAGTTTAAGTACAGGGGGCCCCAGGTACGAGCAGTACTTC
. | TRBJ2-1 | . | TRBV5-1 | CASSSLDIPTYNEQFF | TGCGCCAGCAGCTCCTTGGACATCCCAACCTACAATGAGCAGTTCTTC
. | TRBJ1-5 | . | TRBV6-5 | CASSYPLRGRGQPQHF | TGTGCCAGCAGTTACCCCCTCCGGGGGCGAGGGCAGCCCCAGCATTTT
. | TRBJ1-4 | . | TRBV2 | CASRSGGKREKLFF | TGTGCCAGCAGATCGGGGGGGAAGCGTGAAAAACTGTTTTTT
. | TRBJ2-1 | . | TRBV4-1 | CASSQGSGAYNEQFF | TGCGCCAGCAGCCAAGGCTCCGGAGCCTACAATGAGCAGTTCTTC
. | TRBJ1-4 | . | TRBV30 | CAWSVRTPSTNEKLFF | TGTGCCTGGAGTGTGAGGACTCCTTCAACTAATGAAAAACTGTTTTTT
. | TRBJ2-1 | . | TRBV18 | CASSPPNHSGRPNEQFF | TGTGCCAGCTCACCGCCGAATCACTCCGGGCGGCCGAATGAGCAGTTCTTC
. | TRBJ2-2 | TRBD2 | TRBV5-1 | CASNRLAGESGELFF | TGCGCCAGCAACCGGCTAGCGGGGGAATCCGGGGAGCTGTTTTTT
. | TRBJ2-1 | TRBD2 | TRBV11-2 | CASSPNDGTSGYNEQFF | TGTGCCAGCAGCCCAAACGACGGGACTAGCGGTTACAATGAGCAGTTCTTC
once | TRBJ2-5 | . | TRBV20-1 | CSARDPKAQYF | TGCAGTGCTAGAGATCCCAAGGCCCAGTACTTC
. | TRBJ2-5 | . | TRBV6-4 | CASSETLIPFQETQYF | TGTGCCAGCAGTGAGACCCTAATCCCTTTCCAAGAGACCCAGTACTTC
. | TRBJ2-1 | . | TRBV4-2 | CASSQGRLRGQSNEQFF | TGTGCCAGCAGCCAGGGCAGATTGAGGGGTCAGAGCAATGAGCAGTTCTTC
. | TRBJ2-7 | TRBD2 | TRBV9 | CASSARLAGVYEQYF | TGTGCCAGCAGCGCCAGACTAGCGGGGGTCTACGAGCAGTACTTC
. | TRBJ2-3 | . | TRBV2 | CASSGPGDTQYF | TGTGCCAGCAGCGGACCGGGGGATACGCAGTATTTT
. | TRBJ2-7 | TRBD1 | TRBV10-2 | CASRPQTGPSYEQYF | TGCGCCAGCAGGCCCCAGACAGGGCCCTCCTACGAGCAGTACTTC
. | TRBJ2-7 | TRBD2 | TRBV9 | CASSVESGGSYEQYF | TGTGCCAGCAGCGTCGAGAGCGGGGGCTCCTACGAGCAGTACTTC
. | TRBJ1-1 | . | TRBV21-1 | CALLVGGNTEAFF | TGTGCCCTCCTGGTCGGCGGGAACACTGAAGCTTTCTTT
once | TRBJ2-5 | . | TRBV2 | CASRGDKQETQYF | TGTGCCAGCAGGGGGGACAAACAAGAGACCCAGTACTTC
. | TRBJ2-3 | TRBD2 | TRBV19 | CASSISGGRTDTQYF | TGTGCCAGTAGTATTAGCGGGGGGCGCACAGATACGCAGTATTTT
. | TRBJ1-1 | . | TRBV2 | CASSLQGGVAEAFF | TGTGCCAGCAGTCTCCAGGGAGGGGTGGCTGAAGCTTTCTTT
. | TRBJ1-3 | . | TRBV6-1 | CATRPGALGNTIYF | TGTGCCACACGCCCCGGGGCCCTCGGAAACACCATATATTTT
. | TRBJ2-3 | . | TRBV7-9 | CASTTGVGGVADTQYF | TGTGCCAGCACTACTGGAGTGGGGGGTGTGGCAGATACGCAGTATTTT
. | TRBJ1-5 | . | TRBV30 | CAWRERGAGDQPQHF | TGTGCCTGGAGAGAAAGAGGGGCCGGGGATCAGCCCCAGCATTTT
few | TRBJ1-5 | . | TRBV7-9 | CASSLGTASNQPQHF | TGTGCCAGCAGCTTAGGGACCGCAAGCAATCAGCCCCAGCATTTT
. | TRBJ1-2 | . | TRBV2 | CASSEAGVESTF | TGTGCCAGCAGTGAAGCAGGCGTTGAATCCACCTTC
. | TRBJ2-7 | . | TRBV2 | CASSPDSVLSYEQYF | TGTGCCAGCAGCCCTGACAGTGTCCTCTCCTACGAGCAGTACTTC
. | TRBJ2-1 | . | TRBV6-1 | CASNPRSLGLFF | TGTGCCAGCAACCCCCGAAGCCTGGGGTTGTTCTTC
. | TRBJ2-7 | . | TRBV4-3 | CASSQGRVYEQYF | TGCGCCAGCAGCCAAGGCCGCGTTTACGAGCAGTACTTC
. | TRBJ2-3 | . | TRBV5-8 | CASTIAPTGRRDTQYF | TGTGCCAGCACCATTGCTCCAACGGGGCGGCGGGATACGCAGTATTTT
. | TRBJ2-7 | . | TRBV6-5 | CASSEGGDLHEQYF | TGTGCCAGCAGTGAAGGGGGGGACCTCCACGAGCAGTACTTC
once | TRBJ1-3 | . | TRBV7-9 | CASSASGTSGNTIYF | TGTGCCAGCAGCGCCTCCGGGACCTCTGGAAACACCATATATTTT
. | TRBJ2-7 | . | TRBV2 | CASSQDIPHEQYF | TGTGCCAGCAGTCAAGACATCCCCCACGAGCAGTACTTC
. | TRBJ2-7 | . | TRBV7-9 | CASSGGPGTGSYEQYF | TGTGCCAGCAGCGGGGGACCGGGGACGGGCTCCTACGAGCAGTACTTC
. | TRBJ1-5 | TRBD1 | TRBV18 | CASSPETGSIQPQHF | TGTGCCAGCTCACCAGAGACAGGGTCAATTCAGCCCCAGCATTTT
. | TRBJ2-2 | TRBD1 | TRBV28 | CASSGDRAVTGELFF | TGTGCCAGCAGTGGGGACAGGGCCGTCACCGGGGAGCTGTTTTTT